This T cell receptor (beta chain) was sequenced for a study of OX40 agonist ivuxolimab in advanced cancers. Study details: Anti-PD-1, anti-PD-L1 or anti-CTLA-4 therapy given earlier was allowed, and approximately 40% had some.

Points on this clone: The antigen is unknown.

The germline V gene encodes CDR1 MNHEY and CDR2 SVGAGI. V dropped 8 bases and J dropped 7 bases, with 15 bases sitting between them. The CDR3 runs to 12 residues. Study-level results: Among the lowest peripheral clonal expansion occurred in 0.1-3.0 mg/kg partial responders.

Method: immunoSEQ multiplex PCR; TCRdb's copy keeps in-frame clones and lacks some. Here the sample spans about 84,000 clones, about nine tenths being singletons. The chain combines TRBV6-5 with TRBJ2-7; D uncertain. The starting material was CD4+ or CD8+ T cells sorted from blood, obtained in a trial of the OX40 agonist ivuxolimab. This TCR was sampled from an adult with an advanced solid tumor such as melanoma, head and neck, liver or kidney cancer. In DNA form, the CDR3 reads TGTGCCAGCCAAGGCAGCCCTTGGGAGCAGTACTTC. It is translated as CASQGSPWEQYF.